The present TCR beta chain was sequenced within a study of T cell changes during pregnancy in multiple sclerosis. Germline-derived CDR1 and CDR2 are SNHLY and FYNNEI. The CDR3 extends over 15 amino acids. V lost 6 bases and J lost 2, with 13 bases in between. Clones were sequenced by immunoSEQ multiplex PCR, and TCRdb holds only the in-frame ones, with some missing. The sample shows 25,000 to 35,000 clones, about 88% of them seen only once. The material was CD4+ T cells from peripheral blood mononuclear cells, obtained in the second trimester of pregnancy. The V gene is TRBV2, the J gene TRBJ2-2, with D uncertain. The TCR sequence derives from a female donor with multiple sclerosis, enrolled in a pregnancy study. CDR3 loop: CASSGAYSNTGELFF. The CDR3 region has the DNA TGTGCCAGCAGCGGAGCATACTCTAACACCGGGGAGCTGTTTTTT.